This T cell receptor beta chain was sequenced during a study of CD8 T cells in Susac syndrome. With random hexamers, 0.5 to 1 ug RNA was reverse transcribed. The TCR beta CDR3 was amplified by immunoSEQ multiplex PCR across 54 Vbeta, 13 Jbeta. TCRdb re-analysed the immunoSEQ multiplex PCR reads in MiXCR, keeping a single row per CDR3 protein. The table includes about 430,000 distinct CDR3 sequences, around 85% detected once. A note on this clonotype: The antigen is undetermined.

Findings and caveats of the study: An acknowledgment was made by the study that its TCR sequencing and HLA analysis involved relatively few individuals.

The CDR3 extends over 14 amino acids. Germline CDR1 reads LNHDA; CDR2 reads SQIVND (reference sequence). Trimming removed 3 bases at V and 2 bases at J, with 8 bases between. The source of this sequence is a human donor with multiple sclerosis. The sequencing input was CD8+ T cells from PBMCs. The genes are TRBV19 and TRBJ2-1; possible D gene TRBD2, 6 bases. CDR3 residues: CASSISGAYNEQFF. For the CDR3, the DNA is TGTGCCAGTAGTATCTCGGGGGCCTACAATGAGCAGTTCTTC.